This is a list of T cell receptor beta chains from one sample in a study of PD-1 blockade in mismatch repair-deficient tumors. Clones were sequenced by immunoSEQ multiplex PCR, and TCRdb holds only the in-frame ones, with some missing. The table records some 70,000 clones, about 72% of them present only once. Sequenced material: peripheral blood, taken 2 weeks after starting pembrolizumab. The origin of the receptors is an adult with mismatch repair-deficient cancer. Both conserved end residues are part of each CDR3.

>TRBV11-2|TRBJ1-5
CASSLEPIGNQPQHF
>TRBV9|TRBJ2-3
CASSSYTDTQYF
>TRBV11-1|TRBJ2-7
CASSLTDEQYF
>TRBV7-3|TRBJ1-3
CASSLGSGNTIYF
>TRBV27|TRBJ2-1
CASSLDLAIYNEQFF
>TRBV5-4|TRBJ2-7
CASSLTYEQYF
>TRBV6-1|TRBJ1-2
CASSERGRGWSCTF
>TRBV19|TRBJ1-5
CASSTRDRARNQPQHF
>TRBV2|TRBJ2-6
CASSVTDTGANVLTF
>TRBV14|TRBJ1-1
CASSQIRAAEAFF
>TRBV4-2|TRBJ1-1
CASSHPDRLNTEAFF
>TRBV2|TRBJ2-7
CAGLGQGDYEQYF
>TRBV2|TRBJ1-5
CASAGGQPNQPQHF
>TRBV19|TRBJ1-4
CASSRGQGAAQEKLFF
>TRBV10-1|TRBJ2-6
CASSDHGRLSGANVLTF
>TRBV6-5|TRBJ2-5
CASSSGMETQYF
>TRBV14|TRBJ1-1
CASSQRVAANTEAFF
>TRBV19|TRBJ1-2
CASSIAEGHGYTF
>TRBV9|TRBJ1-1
CASSVGGVGTEAFF
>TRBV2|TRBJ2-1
CARRQGITYNEQFF
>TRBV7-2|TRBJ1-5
CASSLEDDGQPQHF
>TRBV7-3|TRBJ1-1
CASSPGLINTEAFF
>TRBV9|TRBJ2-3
CASSVALAVTDTQYF
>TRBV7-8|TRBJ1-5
CASSLGGDQPQHF
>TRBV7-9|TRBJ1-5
CASSLSQTSNQPQHF
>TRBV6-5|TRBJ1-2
CASKEDNPPYGYTF
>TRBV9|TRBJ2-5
CASSGPGTRGETQYF
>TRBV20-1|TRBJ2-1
CSARLAEQFF
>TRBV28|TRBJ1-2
CASSPSNEGLNYGYTF
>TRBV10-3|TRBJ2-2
CATKDEAGVNTGELFF
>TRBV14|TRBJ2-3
CASSPTGGSDTQYF
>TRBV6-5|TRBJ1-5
CASSPAPSNQPQHF
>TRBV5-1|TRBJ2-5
CASKEGPGSETQYF
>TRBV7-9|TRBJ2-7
CASSSRQVQTYEQYF
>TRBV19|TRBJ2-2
CASSLWTGKSGELFF
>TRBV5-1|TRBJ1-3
CASSTLGQGEGNTIYF
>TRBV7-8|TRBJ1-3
CASSLEPSSGNTIYF
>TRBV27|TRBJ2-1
CASSLGTSGRRGNEQFF
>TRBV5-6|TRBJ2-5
CASSPDRGPGTQYF
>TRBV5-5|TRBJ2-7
CASSLPDRGINEQYF
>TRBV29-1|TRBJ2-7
CSVGQIYEQYF
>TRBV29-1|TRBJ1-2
CSVGGGGMFYGYTF
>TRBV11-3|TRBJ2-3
CASSPHAWREDTDTQYF
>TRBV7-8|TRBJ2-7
CASSLAEGSEQYF
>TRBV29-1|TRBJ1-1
CSAQPPGFLEAFF
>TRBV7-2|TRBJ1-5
CASSLGGQGVQPQHF
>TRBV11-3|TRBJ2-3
CASSLQDTQYF
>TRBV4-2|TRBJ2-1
CASSQGQGYNEQFF
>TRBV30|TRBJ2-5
CAWRKKGLSPETQYF
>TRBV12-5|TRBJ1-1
CASGPRTDTEAFF
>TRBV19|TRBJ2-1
CASSPGGGVHNEQFF